The rows below give T cell receptor beta chains drawn from one sample of a study of blood T cells in healthy people across ages. TCRdb redid the calling of the 5' RACE reads with MiXCR, one entry per CDR3 protein. Of more than 750,000 distinct CDR3 sequences in the sample, about 29% were seen once. The same data also contributed to another study, on T cells of mothers and their children.

The sample comprised blood. The receptors were gathered from a woman between 40 and 50 years old in good health. Each CDR3 is given with its conserved first and last residue. A D gene is named only where the DNA matches it firmly. Some rows mark clone size as missing; the rest say once, few, many or name a class of expanded clone.

j_call: TRBJ2-7; v_call: TRBV28; clone_size: .; d_call: TRBD2; cdr3_nt: TGTGCCAGCAGTAGTAGCGGGGGGATCTCCTACAATGAGCAGTACTTC; cdr3_aa: CASSSSGGISYNEQYF
j_call: TRBJ2-7; v_call: TRBV28; clone_size: few; d_call: TRBD1; cdr3_nt: TGTGCCAGCAGCGTCGACCCCGGGACAGTACTATACGAGCAGTACTTC; cdr3_aa: CASSVDPGTVLYEQYF
j_call: TRBJ1-5; v_call: TRBV12-3/TRBV12-4; clone_size: .; d_call: .; cdr3_nt: TGTGCCAGCAGGGGAAATAGCAATCAGCCCCAGCATTTT; cdr3_aa: CASRGNSNQPQHF
j_call: TRBJ2-5; v_call: TRBV28; clone_size: .; d_call: .; cdr3_nt: TGTGCCAGCGAAATGAGGGGAGCGTTCGAAGAGACCCAGTACTTC; cdr3_aa: CASEMRGAFEETQYF
j_call: TRBJ2-7; v_call: TRBV28; clone_size: .; d_call: .; cdr3_nt: TGTGCCAGCAGTTCCCGTCGACAGCTTCTAACCTACGAGCAGTACTTC; cdr3_aa: CASSSRRQLLTYEQYF
j_call: TRBJ1-2; v_call: TRBV20-1; clone_size: many; d_call: .; cdr3_nt: TGCAGTGAAGGGAGGGAGAGTTACACCTTC; cdr3_aa: CSEGRESYTF
j_call: TRBJ2-7; v_call: TRBV7-9; clone_size: many; d_call: TRBD1; cdr3_nt: TGTGCCAGCAGCTCCCCGGGACAGGCGATCTACGAGCAGTACTTC; cdr3_aa: CASSSPGQAIYEQYF
j_call: TRBJ2-5; v_call: TRBV4-3; clone_size: many; d_call: .; cdr3_nt: TGCGCCAGCAGCCAAGGAGGGATGGAGACCCAGTACTTC; cdr3_aa: CASSQGGMETQYF
j_call: TRBJ1-2; v_call: TRBV2; clone_size: .; d_call: TRBD1; cdr3_nt: TGTGCCAGCAGATATACAGGGGCGGACGGCTACACCTTC; cdr3_aa: CASRYTGADGYTF
j_call: TRBJ2-2; v_call: TRBV5-1; clone_size: many; d_call: .; cdr3_nt: TGCGCCAGCAGCTTGGAGGCCGGGGAGCTGTTTTTT; cdr3_aa: CASSLEAGELFF
j_call: TRBJ2-3; v_call: TRBV7-6; clone_size: few; d_call: TRBD2; cdr3_nt: TGTGCCAGCAGCTTAGGTAGCGGGGGATACACAGATACGCAGTATTTT; cdr3_aa: CASSLGSGGYTDTQYF
j_call: TRBJ2-7; v_call: TRBV20-1; clone_size: .; d_call: .; cdr3_nt: TGCAGTGCTAGAGAGGGGCGGACGCTCCACGAGCAGTACTTC; cdr3_aa: CSAREGRTLHEQYF
j_call: TRBJ1-6; v_call: TRBV4-3; clone_size: .; d_call: .; cdr3_nt: TGCGCCAGCAGCCAGTGGGGTCTACGGGCCTATAATTCACCCCTCCACTTT; cdr3_aa: CASSQWGLRAYNSPLHF
j_call: TRBJ2-7; v_call: TRBV5-1; clone_size: many; d_call: TRBD1; cdr3_nt: TGCGCCAGCAGCTCGGGACAGGGGGCCTGGGAGCAGTACTTC; cdr3_aa: CASSSGQGAWEQYF
j_call: TRBJ2-2; v_call: TRBV7-3; clone_size: few; d_call: .; cdr3_nt: TGTGCCAGCAGCCTTTTGGCGTACGGGGAGCTGTTTTTT; cdr3_aa: CASSLLAYGELFF
j_call: TRBJ1-2; v_call: TRBV7-2; clone_size: .; d_call: .; cdr3_nt: TGTGCCAGCAGCTTAGGCGGTCTGGGGAACTATGGCTACACCTTC; cdr3_aa: CASSLGGLGNYGYTF
j_call: TRBJ1-2; v_call: TRBV20-1; clone_size: .; d_call: .; cdr3_nt: TGCAGTGCTATTCCGCCCGGGGGGCGCACGGGTGGCTACACCTTC; cdr3_aa: CSAIPPGGRTGGYTF
j_call: TRBJ2-5; v_call: TRBV28; clone_size: many; d_call: TRBD2; cdr3_nt: TGTGCCAGCAGAGCGACTAGCGGGGGGGCCCGGGAGACCCAGTACTTC; cdr3_aa: CASRATSGGARETQYF
j_call: TRBJ2-5; v_call: TRBV12-3/TRBV12-4; clone_size: many; d_call: .; cdr3_nt: TGTGCCAGCAGTTTATCCCGGAGACAACAAGAGACCCAGTACTTC; cdr3_aa: CASSLSRRQQETQYF
j_call: TRBJ2-3; v_call: TRBV6-4; clone_size: .; d_call: TRBD2; cdr3_nt: TGTGCCAGCAGCCCCGCCGGGAGCGGGAGCGATACGCAGTATTTT; cdr3_aa: CASSPAGSGSDTQYF
j_call: TRBJ2-7; v_call: TRBV5-1; clone_size: few; d_call: .; cdr3_nt: TGCGTCAGCAGCTTGGGGGCAGGTAGTTCCTACGAGCAGTACTTC; cdr3_aa: CVSSLGAGSSYEQYF
j_call: TRBJ1-6; v_call: TRBV5-1; clone_size: few; d_call: TRBD1; cdr3_nt: TGCGCCAGCAGTCCTGACAGGGCCAGCTATAATTCACCCCTCCACTTT; cdr3_aa: CASSPDRASYNSPLHF
j_call: TRBJ2-7; v_call: TRBV5-1; clone_size: .; d_call: TRBD1; cdr3_nt: TGCGCCAGCAGCTTACCGGGACAGTTCTCCTACGAGCAGTACTTC; cdr3_aa: CASSLPGQFSYEQYF
j_call: TRBJ1-1; v_call: TRBV5-6; clone_size: .; d_call: .; cdr3_nt: TGTGCCAGCAGCCCGAACGGGTTTCCTGACACTGAAGCTTTCTTT; cdr3_aa: CASSPNGFPDTEAFF
j_call: TRBJ2-3; v_call: TRBV7-3; clone_size: many; d_call: TRBD2; cdr3_nt: TGTGCCAGCAGCTTAGGTAGCGGGGGGCCCTCGGATACGCAGTATTTT; cdr3_aa: CASSLGSGGPSDTQYF
j_call: TRBJ2-4; v_call: TRBV15; clone_size: once; d_call: .; cdr3_nt: TGTGCCACCAGCAGTTTGGACGCGAGCACAGATACGCAGTACTTC; cdr3_aa: CATSSLDASTDTQYF
j_call: TRBJ2-3; v_call: TRBV7-2; clone_size: .; d_call: TRBD2; cdr3_nt: TGTGCCAGCAGCCTCCAGGGAGGGAGGACAGATACGCAGTATTTT; cdr3_aa: CASSLQGGRTDTQYF
j_call: TRBJ2-7; v_call: TRBV28; clone_size: many; d_call: .; cdr3_nt: TGTGCCAGCAGTTTCCTCTCCCCCTACGAGCAGTACTTC; cdr3_aa: CASSFLSPYEQYF
j_call: TRBJ2-7; v_call: TRBV6-5; clone_size: .; d_call: TRBD2; cdr3_nt: TGTGCCAGCCGCGGACTAGCGGGGGGTACGACCTACGAGCAGTACTTC; cdr3_aa: CASRGLAGGTTYEQYF
j_call: TRBJ1-5; v_call: TRBV6-2/TRBV6-3; clone_size: few; d_call: .; cdr3_nt: TGTGCCAGCAGTTACATAGCGCCCAATCAGCCCCAGCATTTT; cdr3_aa: CASSYIAPNQPQHF
j_call: TRBJ2-7; v_call: TRBV3-1; clone_size: many; d_call: .; cdr3_nt: TGTGCCAGCAGCCAGAGTGTCATTTCCGAGCAGTACTTC; cdr3_aa: CASSQSVISEQYF
j_call: TRBJ1-5; v_call: TRBV12-3/TRBV12-4; clone_size: .; d_call: .; cdr3_nt: TGTGCCAGCAGTCCCTCGTGGGGGCGGGGAAATCAGCCCCAGCATTTT; cdr3_aa: CASSPSWGRGNQPQHF
j_call: TRBJ1-2; v_call: TRBV2; clone_size: few; d_call: .; cdr3_nt: TGTGCCAGCAGTGGAAAGACAGGCCCCAATGGGGGCTACACCTTC; cdr3_aa: CASSGKTGPNGGYTF
j_call: TRBJ1-2; v_call: TRBV20-1; clone_size: few; d_call: TRBD1; cdr3_nt: TGCAGTGCTAAGGGGGACAGGGGGCGAGGTGGCTACACCTTC; cdr3_aa: CSAKGDRGRGGYTF
j_call: TRBJ2-3; v_call: TRBV7-2; clone_size: few; d_call: TRBD1; cdr3_nt: TGTGCCAGCAGCTTAGGCCCGACAGGGCGCCCAGATACGCAGTATTTT; cdr3_aa: CASSLGPTGRPDTQYF
j_call: TRBJ2-5; v_call: TRBV28; clone_size: many; d_call: .; cdr3_nt: TGTGCCAGCAGTTCTCTGGGGTACCAAGAGACCCAGTACTTC; cdr3_aa: CASSSLGYQETQYF
j_call: TRBJ2-3; v_call: TRBV9; clone_size: .; d_call: .; cdr3_nt: TGTGCCAGCAGCGCTTACAGAACAAGCCAAAGCCCAGATACGCAGTATTTT; cdr3_aa: CASSAYRTSQSPDTQYF
j_call: TRBJ2-5; v_call: TRBV28; clone_size: many; d_call: .; cdr3_nt: TGTGCCAGCAGTTCGCCTACTAGCGAGACCCAGTACTTC; cdr3_aa: CASSSPTSETQYF
j_call: TRBJ1-5; v_call: TRBV7-6; clone_size: .; d_call: TRBD1; cdr3_nt: TGTGCCAGCAGCAAGGGACAGGGGGGCAATCAGCCCCAGCATTTT; cdr3_aa: CASSKGQGGNQPQHF
j_call: TRBJ2-5; v_call: TRBV9; clone_size: many; d_call: TRBD1; cdr3_nt: TGTGCCAGCGGGATGACAGGGTTTGGCCAAGAGACCCAGTACTTC; cdr3_aa: CASGMTGFGQETQYF
j_call: TRBJ1-2; v_call: TRBV28; clone_size: .; d_call: .; cdr3_nt: TGTGCCAGCAGTTTAAATTCCGTAGCTAACTATAGCTACACCTTC; cdr3_aa: CASSLNSVANYSYTF
j_call: TRBJ2-7; v_call: TRBV20-1; clone_size: many; d_call: TRBD1; cdr3_nt: TGCAGTGCTAGCGCCGGGACAGGGGGCACCTACGAGCAGTACTTC; cdr3_aa: CSASAGTGGTYEQYF
j_call: TRBJ2-7; v_call: TRBV7-9; clone_size: many; d_call: TRBD1; cdr3_nt: TGTGCCAGCAGCTCCAGCACCGGGACAGGGGTTTGGGAGCAGTACTTC; cdr3_aa: CASSSSTGTGVWEQYF
j_call: TRBJ2-7; v_call: TRBV5-1; clone_size: many; d_call: TRBD1; cdr3_nt: TGCGCCAGCAGCTTGACGGGACAGCCGTACTACGAGCAGTACTTC; cdr3_aa: CASSLTGQPYYEQYF
j_call: TRBJ2-7; v_call: TRBV7-4; clone_size: .; d_call: .; cdr3_nt: TGTGCCAGCAGCTTAGGTGACAGGAAAGAGCAGTACTTC; cdr3_aa: CASSLGDRKEQYF
j_call: TRBJ1-3; v_call: TRBV27; clone_size: .; d_call: .; cdr3_nt: TGTGCCAGCAGTGCCCACAGCGGCGGAAACACCATATATTTT; cdr3_aa: CASSAHSGGNTIYF
j_call: TRBJ2-4; v_call: TRBV12-3/TRBV12-4; clone_size: .; d_call: .; cdr3_nt: TGTGCCAGCAGTGACACCCCGGACGTCGCCAAAAACATTCAGTACTTC; cdr3_aa: CASSDTPDVAKNIQYF
j_call: TRBJ1-1; v_call: TRBV20-1; clone_size: .; d_call: .; cdr3_nt: TGCAGTGCTAGAGCCCGGACACCTGCTTTCTTT; cdr3_aa: CSARARTPAFF
j_call: TRBJ2-5; v_call: TRBV5-4; clone_size: once; d_call: .; cdr3_nt: TGTGCCAGCAGCTTGATTTCCGGACGCCAAGAGACCCAGTACTTC; cdr3_aa: CASSLISGRQETQYF
j_call: TRBJ1-4; v_call: TRBV20-1; clone_size: .; d_call: .; cdr3_nt: TGCAGTCCAGGAAGGGATGAAAAACTGTTTTTT; cdr3_aa: CSPGRDEKLFF
j_call: TRBJ1-2; v_call: TRBV7-2; clone_size: .; d_call: TRBD1; cdr3_nt: TGTGCCAGCAGAACAGGGGAGAGGTATGGCTACACCTTC; cdr3_aa: CASRTGERYGYTF
j_call: TRBJ2-3; v_call: TRBV2; clone_size: .; d_call: TRBD2; cdr3_nt: TGTGCCAGCAGTGACGAGGGGGGACTAGCAACAGATACGCAGTATTTT; cdr3_aa: CASSDEGGLATDTQYF
j_call: TRBJ1-4; v_call: TRBV20-1; clone_size: .; d_call: .; cdr3_nt: TGCAGTGCTAGAGAGGCTGAAAAACTGTTTTTT; cdr3_aa: CSAREAEKLFF